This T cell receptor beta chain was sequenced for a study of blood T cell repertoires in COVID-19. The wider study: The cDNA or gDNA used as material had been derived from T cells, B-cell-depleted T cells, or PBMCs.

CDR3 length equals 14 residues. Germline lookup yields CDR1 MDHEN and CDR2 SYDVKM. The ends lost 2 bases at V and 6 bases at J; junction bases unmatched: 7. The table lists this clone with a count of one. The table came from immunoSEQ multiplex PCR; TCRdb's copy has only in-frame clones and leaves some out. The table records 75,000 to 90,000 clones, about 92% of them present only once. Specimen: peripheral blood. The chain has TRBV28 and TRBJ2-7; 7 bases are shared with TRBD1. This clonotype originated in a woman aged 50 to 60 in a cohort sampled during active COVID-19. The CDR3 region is CASSLDRVAAEQYF. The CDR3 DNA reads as TGTGCCAGCAGTTTAGACAGGGTGGCGGCCGAGCAGTACTTC.